This TCR beta chain was retrieved from a study of T cell responses to AZD1222 COVID-19 vaccine. General study points: Elevations in Spike-specific TCR breadth and depth followed administration of two AZD1222 doses. A reported finding is that nearly half of spike-specific TCRs target unmutated variant regions. Donors were mostly white British, more females; clonal diversity possibly underestimated. There were repertoire samples only from the period after the peak T cell response.

The CDR3 is 15 amino acids. Germline V gene lookup returns CDR1 LGHDT and CDR2 YNNKEL (reference sequence). V was clipped by 1 base and J by 2 bases, with 11 bases between them. Profiled with immunoSEQ multiplex PCR; TCRdb holds only in-frame clones, not every one. The table has approximately 150,000 clones, 91% seen once. Remarks on this clone: The antigen is unknown.

The receptor's source is an adult who received the AZD1222 COVID-19 vaccine. This chain uses TRBV3-1 (or the pseudogene TRBV3-2) with TRBJ1-1, with a possible D match to TRBD1 (5 bases). The starting material was peripheral blood, obtained 28 days after the second AZD1222 dose. Written as DNA, the CDR3 is TGTGCCAGCAGCCAAGCCGGGACCTTAAACACTGAAGCTTTCTTT. It codes for CASSQAGTLNTEAFF.